These 19 T cell receptor beta chains were all obtained from the same sample, sequenced in a study of quantifying T cell responses using KT2 cells. At the level of the study: RNA was reverse transcribed with TCR alpha and beta constant-region primers.

A single-stranded UMI oligo with SP2 sequence was ligated to cDNA 3' ends. The first PCR ran approximately 4 cycles with an equimolar RC1.1 and RC1.2 beta primer mix. TCRdb processed the UMI-ligation and nested PCR reads anew with MiXCR; each CDR3 protein has one entry. The table has 39,000 or so distinct CDR3 sequences, 15% to 20% seen once. Sequencing used PBMCs spiked with cells of the T cell clone KT2. The receptor source for this set is a human donor.

By frequency in the sample, this clonotype is medium-sized. The chain carries TRBV30 and TRBJ2-7; D gene ambiguous. Deletions cut 3 bases from V and 5 bases from J, with 14 bases between. Germline CDR1 is GTSNPN and CDR2 is SVGIG (reference sequence). The length of the CDR3 is 13 residues. For the CDR3, the DNA is TGTGCCTGGAGCCGTCCTCCCTCGCACGAGCAGTACTTC. Translating it yields CAWSRPPSHEQYF.

V gene TRBV18 combines with J gene TRBJ1-1; perhaps TRBD1 as D (6 bases). Germline CDR1 and CDR2: KGHSH and LQKENI. Trimming took 6 bases from V and 5 from J, leaving 16 bases between them. This CDR3 has 14 amino acids. DNA of the CDR3: TGTGCCAGCTCGGCTACTCAGGGGAGGACTGAAGCTTTCTTT. Translating gives CASSATQGRTEAFF.

The chain links TRBV2 to TRBJ1-2; D unresolved. V lost 1 base to trimming and J lost 13 bases, with 10 bases between them. The CDR3 extends over 11 amino acids. Germline CDR1 reads SNHLY; CDR2 reads FYNNEI. This CDR3 reads CASSEGIFGTF. The CDR3, as DNA: TGTGCCAGCAGTGAAGGCATTTTCGGCACCTTC.

The chain employs TRBV2 and TRBJ2-7; D might be TRBD1 (6 bases). V was pared by 6 bases and J by 5 bases, with 14 bases between. The CDR3 consists of 13 residues. Germline CDR1 and CDR2: SNHLY and FYNNEI. Here the CDR3 reads CASRRVQGNEQYF. CDR3 DNA: TGTGCCAGCAGGAGGGTACAGGGAAACGAGCAGTACTTC.

This clonotype appeared a few times. This rearrangement joins TRBV5-1 to TRBJ1-1, with a tentative D call TRBD1 (6 bases). This CDR3 has 16 amino acids. Germline-derived CDR1 and CDR2 are SGHRS and YFSETQ. Trimming left V 3 bases short and J 6 bases short, with 21 bases between. CDR3 in amino acids: CASSYIEQGVMAEAFF. The DNA for the CDR3 is TGCGCCAGCAGCTATATCGAACAGGGTGTTATGGCTGAAGCTTTCTTT.

The chain combines TRBV7-8 with TRBJ1-4, with 7 bases fitting TRBD1. Per the germline V gene, CDR1 is SGHVS and CDR2 is FQNEAQ. This CDR3 comprises 15 residues. After removal of 5 bases from V and 8 bases from J, the junction contained 11 bases not matched to a gene. CDR3 amino acids: CASSPNNRGREKLFF. DNA of the CDR3: TGTGCCAGCAGCCCTAACAACAGGGGTCGGGAAAAACTGTTTTTT.

Only a few counts were recorded for this clonotype. J is TRBJ1-1 and V is TRBV6-1; possible D gene TRBD1, 5 bases. The CDR3 is 15 amino acids. Germline V lookup: CDR1 MNHNS, CDR2 SASEGT. Trimming removed 5 bases at V and 4 bases at J, with 17 bases between. The CDR3 bases are TGTGCCAGCAGTATGGAGACAGTAGGTTCCACTGAAGCTTTCTTT. It is translated as CASSMETVGSTEAFF.

This clonotype turned up a few times. The chain couples TRBV5-1 to TRBJ2-5, with 11 nucleotides matching TRBD2. Trimming removed 0 bases from V and 2 bases from J; junction bases left unmatched: 6. This CDR3 region has 17 residues. The germline V gene encodes CDR1 SGHRS and CDR2 YFSETQ. CDR3 sequence: CASSLVPGLAVQETQYF. The CDR3 DNA sequence: TGCGCCAGCAGCTTGGTCCCGGGACTAGCGGTTCAAGAGACCCAGTACTTC.

The chain combines TRBV6-5 with TRBJ1-2, with 7 bases that match TRBD1. Germline CDR1 is MNHEY and CDR2 is SVGAGI. V gave up 6 bases and J gave up 2 bases; unmatched junction bases: 12. This CDR3 is built from 16 residues. The CDR3 spells CASRDLGVQGNYGYTF. In DNA, the CDR3 is TGTGCCAGCAGGGACCTAGGGGTACAGGGGAACTATGGCTACACCTTC.

This clonotype was picked up a small number of times. The chain recombines TRBV11-3 with TRBJ2-1; no reliable D call. Germline V gene data show CDR1 as SGHNT and CDR2 as YENEEA. The CDR3 has 14 amino acids. The V end was cut by 3 bases, the J end by 4 bases, with 10 bases between. The CDR3 region has the DNA TGTGCCAGCAGCTTGGGCGGAGCATACAATGAGCAGTTCTTC. This codes for CASSLGGAYNEQFF.

The chain uses TRBV6-1 and TRBJ2-1; possibly TRBD1 for D (6 bases). V was cut by 8 bases and J by 1 base, with 15 bases left in between. The CDR3 is 15 amino acids. Per germline, CDR1 MNHNS and CDR2 SASEGT. The CDR3 loop reads CASLLTGFSYNEQFF. The CDR3, as DNA: TGTGCCAGCCTCTTAACAGGGTTTTCCTACAATGAGCAGTTCTTC.

This clonotype has just a few counts. V gene TRBV4-2 combines with J gene TRBJ2-7; 8 bases map to TRBD2. Trimming took 1 base from V and 5 from J; bases not matched to a gene: 7. The V gene's germline CDR1 is LGHNA and CDR2 YNFKEQ. The CDR3 sequence is 15 residues long. The CDR3 loop reads CASSQGGGLVNEQYF. CDR3 coding DNA: TGTGCCAGCAGCCAAGGAGGGGGACTAGTAAACGAGCAGTACTTC.

This clonotype has just a few counts. The V gene is TRBV5-1, the J gene TRBJ2-3; D unclear. Germline loops: CDR1 SGHRS, CDR2 YFSETQ. Trimming removed 0 bases at V and 14 bases at J, with 13 bases between. The CDR3 length is 12 residues. This CDR3 is CASSLDSDPGYF. The CDR3 nucleotides read TGCGCCAGCAGCTTGGATTCGGACCCAGGGTATTTT.

The V gene is TRBV25-1, the J gene TRBJ1-6; D is perhaps TRBD1 (5 bases). Germline V gene lookup returns CDR1 MGHDK and CDR2 SYGVNS. Deletions cut 2 bases from V and 8 bases from J, with 16 bases between. The CDR3 has 16 residues. CDR3 region: CASSEIGTRWDSPLHF. In DNA form, the CDR3 reads TGTGCCAGCAGTGAAATAGGGACGAGGTGGGATTCACCCCTCCACTTT.

The chain carries TRBV20-1 and TRBJ1-1; D is unclear. The length of the CDR3 is 12 residues. V shed 2 bases and J shed 7 bases, with 11 bases lying between them. The germline V gene has CDR1 DFQATT and CDR2 SNEGSKA (reference sequence). CDR3 DNA sequence: TGCAGTGCTAGAATGCTCAGCTATGAAGCTTTCTTT. Encoded protein: CSARMLSYEAFF.

The rearrangement links TRBV28 to TRBJ2-2; D may be TRBD1 (5 bases). This CDR3 comprises 12 residues. The germline gives CDR1 MDHEN, CDR2 SYDVKM. The V end was cut by 8 bases, the J end by 5 bases, with 9 bases between. The CDR3 sequence is CASYSGTGELFF. DNA of the CDR3: TGTGCCAGCTACTCAGGGACCGGGGAGCTGTTTTTT.

There are a few counts of this clonotype. The gene calls are TRBV6-5 and TRBJ2-1, with 14 bases matching TRBD2. The CDR3 has 16 residues. V shed 5 bases and J 8 bases; nucleotides not matched to a gene: 8. CDR1 and CDR2 (germline): MNHEY, SVGAGI. The CDR3 DNA sequence: TGTGCCAGCAGTAGACTAGCGGGAGGGCCCGGGGATGAGCAGTTCTTC. This sequence encodes CASSRLAGGPGDEQFF.

This clonotype was observed a handful of times. This chain joins TRBV9 and TRBJ2-5; 8 bases fit TRBD2. The V gene's germline CDR1 is SGDLS and CDR2 YYNGEE. The V gene end was trimmed by 2 bases and the J gene end by 3 bases; junction bases not matched to a gene: 3. The CDR3 is 14 residues long. CDR3 amino acids: CASSVTSGKETQYF. The CDR3 region has the DNA TGTGCCAGCAGCGTTACTAGCGGAAAAGAGACCCAGTACTTC.

The genes are TRBV12-3 or TRBV12-4 and TRBJ2-4, with TRBD1 as a possible D gene (5 bases). V was trimmed by 4 bases and J by 9 bases, leaving 10 bases between them. The length of the CDR3 is 12 residues. The CDR3 here is CASSSRDIIQYF. The DNA of the CDR3 is TGTGCCAGCAGTTCCAGGGATATCATTCAGTACTTC.